The entry that follows covers one TCR beta chain sequence. This entry is derived from a study of blood T cell repertoires in COVID-19. This table comes from immunoSEQ multiplex PCR, and its TCRdb copy is limited to in-frame clones, with some not included. The sample has approximately 480,000 clones, roughly 90% seen once; the top ten hold under 0.75%. J was trimmed by 3 bases and V by 8 bases; bases with no gene match: 11. The germline V gene encodes CDR1 ENHRY and CDR2 SYGVKD. The CDR3 length is 16 residues. The source of this sequence is a young woman who had recovered from COVID-19. The chain combines TRBV10-3 with TRBJ2-3, with 10 positions matching TRBD1. Sequences were obtained from PBMCs or T cells enriched from blood (not recorded which). CDR3 nucleotide sequence: TGTGCCATCGGCGTTTTACGGGACAGGGGTACAGATACGCAGTATTTT. It specifies CAIGVLRDRGTDTQYF.